The 11 T cell receptor beta chains listed next were all sequenced from one sample in a study of CD8+ T cells in alopecia areata listed by TCRdb under 2018. Library prep was done by the immunoSEQ multiplex PCR assay. RNA was extracted from all samples and reverse transcribed into cDNA, which served as template for TCR sequencing. Sourced from immuneACCESS, this table was stored by TCRdb with only in-frame sequences that have V and J called. A share of the clones is absent; for the studies checked, an unresolved V gene accounts for under half, and the remainder has no known explanation. The table for this sample lists fewer than 200,000 clones; around three fifths of them were counted only once. The ten most abundant clones make up around 12% of the sample. The time point label, read with the paper, signifies: roughly 24 weeks on oral tofacitinib. Interpreted using the paper, the treatment or condition label stands for: oral pan-JAK inhibitor, 5-10 mg twice daily.

Material: CD8+ T cells sorted from blood, obtained at week 24, from a patient treated with tofacitinib. The receptors derive from a human donor with alopecia areata.

This clone has more than one count but fewer than ten. V gene TRBV18 combines with J gene TRBJ2-5; perhaps TRBD1 as D (6 bases). Germline loops: CDR1 KGHSH, CDR2 LQKENI. CDR3 length: 15 amino acids. Trimming pared 2 bases from V and 5 bases from J, leaving 15 bases between. CDR3 region: CASSPTGLSAETQYF. Here the CDR3 DNA reads TGTGCCAGCTCACCAACAGGGCTCTCTGCGGAGACCCAGTACTTC.

The chain combines TRBV29-1 with TRBJ1-2, with a possible D match to TRBD1 (5 bases). The CDR3 loop spans 13 amino acids. V was shortened by 4 bases and J by 3 bases, with 12 bases between the two germline ends. The V gene's germline CDR1 is SQVTM and CDR2 ANQGSEA. The DNA of the CDR3 is TGCAGCGTTGTGCCCTTGACAGACTATGGCTACACCTTC. Its translation is CSVVPLTDYGYTF.

The chain links TRBV2 to TRBJ2-3; D gene ambiguous. CDR1 and CDR2 (germline): SNHLY, FYNNEI. The CDR3 is 10 amino acids. The ends were cut back, 8 bases at V and 4 bases at J, with 4 bases in the middle. CDR3 sequence: CASLADTQYF. The CDR3 DNA reads TGTGCCAGCCTTGCAGATACGCAGTATTTT.

This clone was seen more than once but under ten times. This sequence joins TRBV6-5 and TRBJ2-5, with D hard to call. This CDR3 spans 13 amino acids. CDR1 is MNHEY, CDR2 SVGAGI, per germline. V dropped 3 bases and J dropped 2 bases, with 7 bases sitting between them. CDR3: CASSYNPQETQYF. Written as DNA, the CDR3 is TGTGCCAGCAGTTATAATCCTCAAGAGACCCAGTACTTC.

J is TRBJ1-1 and V is TRBV29-1; D not resolved. CDR1 and CDR2 from the germline V gene are SQVTM and ANQGSEA. Between the trimmed V and J ends, which lost 5 bases and 6 bases, there was a span of 16 bases. This CDR3 has 13 residues. The chain's CDR3 is CSVLGGLGAEAFF. In DNA form, the CDR3 reads TGCAGCGTTCTTGGAGGGCTCGGCGCTGAAGCTTTCTTT.

The chain joins TRBV6-5 to TRBJ2-1; D unresolved. The CDR3 consists of 15 residues. Trimming removed 2 bases at V and 7 bases at J, with 15 bases between. Germline V gene sequence: CDR1 MNHEY, CDR2 SVGAGI. The CDR3 region is CASSYHHGTENEQFF. CDR3 DNA sequence: TGTGCCAGCAGTTACCATCATGGAACCGAGAATGAGCAGTTCTTC.

This clone turned up a few times. J is TRBJ2-1 and V is TRBV7-3; the D is unclear. Trimming took 5 bases from V and 9 from J, leaving 14 bases between them. The length of the CDR3 is 13 residues. Germline assignment: CDR1 SGHTA and CDR2 FQGTGA. DNA of the CDR3: TGTGCCAGCAGCCCAAATGCTGGATTTGAGCAGTTCTTC. Amino acid sequence: CASSPNAGFEQFF.

This chain joins TRBV2 and TRBJ2-2; D is unclear. V lost 4 bases, J lost 1 base, and 4 bases lay in between. The CDR3 totals 13 residues. Germline assignment: CDR1 SNHLY and CDR2 FYNNEI. CDR3 nucleotides: TGTGCCAGCAGTGTCCTGAACACCGGGGAGCTGTTTTTT. Its translation is CASSVLNTGELFF.

The gene calls are TRBV2 and TRBJ1-3; unclear D gene. The V and J ends lost 8 bases and 0 bases respectively, with 8 bases between them. The CDR3 sequence is 13 residues long. The germline CDR1 and CDR2 sequences are SNHLY and FYNNEI. The CDR3 coding sequence is TGTGCCAGCGAGGAGGGCTCTGGAAACACCATATATTTT. Amino acid sequence: CASEEGSGNTIYF.

This clone came up once. V usage is TRBV6-6 and J usage is TRBJ2-3; no reliable D call. The V gene's germline CDR1 is MNHNY and CDR2 SVGAGI (reference sequence). The CDR3 has 14 amino acids. Trimming left V 10 bases short and J 3 bases short, with 17 bases between. Written as DNA, the CDR3 is TGTGCCACCCTGCTGGCGGTCCTAACAGATACGCAGTATTTT. This encodes CATLLAVLTDTQYF.

The V call is TRBV30, the J call TRBJ1-1; D is ambiguous. Trimming cost V 2 bases and J 0 bases, with 19 bases left between them. CDR1 is GTSNPN and CDR2 is SVGIG in the germline V gene (reference sequence). The CDR3 spans 17 residues. CDR3 in DNA: TGTGCCTGGAGTAATAGGGCAGCAAAACTTTTGAACACTGAAGCTTTCTTT. This encodes CAWSNRAAKLLNTEAFF.